A single sample is the source of the 5 T cell receptor beta chains below, sequenced in a study of T cell responses to AZD1222 COVID-19 vaccine. Clones were read by immunoSEQ multiplex PCR, and TCRdb kept only the in-frame ones, dropping some. This sample has about 190,000 clones, with approximately 90% found just once. This specimen was peripheral blood, taken on day 0 of AZD1222 vaccination. These TCRs come from an adult in good health.

This clone was recorded only once. The rearrangement uses TRBV7-3 and TRBJ2-7; 7 bases agree with TRBD1. The CDR3 consists of 15 residues. Germline lookup yields CDR1 SGHTA and CDR2 FQGTGA. V was pared by 3 bases and J by 1 base, with 6 bases of the junction left unmatched. CDR3 bases: TGTGCCAGCAGCTTGATCGGACAGGAGTCCTACGAGCAGTACTTC. Translation gives CASSLIGQESYEQYF.

The chain uses TRBV19 and TRBJ2-3, with TRBD2 identical over 10 bases. V lost 5 bases and J lost 2; bases outside the gene matches: 10. CDR3 length: 17 amino acids. Per germline, CDR1 LNHDA and CDR2 SQIVND (reference sequence). The CDR3 loop is CASSRGISGGPTDTQYF. CDR3 coding DNA: TGTGCCAGTAGTCGTGGGATTAGCGGGGGGCCCACAGATACGCAGTATTTT. The variable domain in full, completed from reference TRBV19 and TRBJ2-3, reads DGGITQSPKYLFRKEGQNVTLSCEQNLNHDAMYWYRQDPGQGLRLIYYSQIVNDFQKGDIAEGYSVSREKKESFPLTVTSAQKNPTAFYLCASSRGISGGPTDTQYFGPGTRLTVL.

This clone was seen once. The J gene is TRBJ2-7, the V gene TRBV4-1; 8 bases are shared with TRBD1. With V trimmed by 0 bases and J by 3 bases, 4 bases remained unmatched. This CDR3 is 15 amino acids long. CDR1 is MGHRA and CDR2 is YSYEKL in the germline V gene. CDR3 amino acids: CASSQDDGQGYEQYF. The CDR3 DNA follows: TGCGCCAGCAGCCAAGATGACGGACAGGGCTACGAGCAGTACTTC.

The V and J genes are TRBV25-1 and TRBJ1-6, with 12 bases fitting TRBD1. The J segment lost 10 bases and the V segment lost 3 bases, leaving 7 bases of the junction unmatched. Germline values: CDR1 MGHDK, CDR2 SYGVNS. CDR3 size: 16 residues. CDR3 region: CASSDSGTGGESPLHF. CDR3 sequence (DNA): TGTGCCAGCAGTGATTCCGGGACAGGGGGCGAATCACCCCTCCACTTT.

This chain links TRBV5-4 with TRBJ2-7, with D maybe TRBD1 (5 bases). V lost 0 bases, J lost 1 base, and 14 bases lay in between. The germline CDR1 and CDR2 sequences are SGHNT and YYREEE (reference sequence). This CDR3 contains 16 residues. CDR3 region: CASSLGGAATSYEQYF. In nucleotides, the CDR3 is TGTGCCAGCAGCTTGGGTGGGGCAGCCACTTCCTACGAGCAGTACTTC.